The source of this T cell receptor (beta chain) is a study of T cells after yellow fever vaccination (dated by TCRdb to the late 2010s). A note on the overall study: The SMART-Seq v4 Ultra Low Input RNA kit was used to prepare libraries from fractions with low cell numbers. Two healthy male donors, one aged 18 to 30 and one aged 30 to 40 years, were included in the cohort. Bulk TCR alpha and beta repertoires were sequenced longitudinally to track T-cell clones before and after primary and booster YFV17D yellow fever vaccination. Blood samples were taken at several timepoints before and after primary and secondary immunization, and bulk PBMC replicates and cell subsets were isolated.

This clonotype occurred a few times. Its antigen is still unknown. One base away there is no much larger clone; base qualities are not given. The research as a whole found: FACS-sorted repertoires could contain abundant contaminating clonotypes from the bulk population, so computational filtering was required. Only a couple of donors were included in the study, so the extent to which the findings can be generalized is limited. After the booster, most clones that had expanded after primary vaccination were detected again (approximately 95% of CD4 and around nine tenths of CD8), suggesting broad maintenance of memory. The secondary T-cell response was found to be weaker but faster than the primary response, with a peak reached on day 5 rather than on day 15. A small share of clonotypes was detected in both CD4 and CD8 compartments, with the overlap likely arising from convergent recombination.

TCRdb records Illumina NovaSeq 6000 as the sequencer. TCR cDNA was made using 5'RACE template switching, a step that added a universal primer site and unique molecular identifiers. Priming of cDNA synthesis was performed from both the TCR alpha and TCR beta constant segments. Library amplification involved two PCR steps, and the second step added sample barcodes and sequencing adapters. Sequencing of libraries was done on Illumina HiSeq 2500 (2x100 bp) or NovaSeq (2x150 bp). The paper's data handling went like this. MIGEC handled demultiplexing of reads and collapsing into UMI consensus sequences, while MiXCR performed V(D)J alignment. Vaccine-responding clonotypes were defined with edgeR using replicate PBMC samples, requiring FDR below 0.01 and a log2 fold change above 5 up to day 15. Bulk clonotypes were assigned CD4 or CD8 identity according to which sequenced CD4 or CD8 repertoire held them at higher abundance. TCRdb trimmed the raw reads at Q25, called clones with MiXCR and kept productive beta chains. Rows matching on CDR3 protein sequence are summarized as one entry with the most common DNA and genes. TCRdb's processing, not the authors' own work, is the source of the V and J calls. The sample profile shows hundreds of thousands of distinct CDR3 sequences; 7.5% to 9.5% of them were found once. The ten largest clones add up to approximately 3.3% of the sample.

Explained via the paper, the treatment or condition label denotes: live attenuated yellow fever vaccine strain. PBMCs were isolated from peripheral blood using a standard Ficoll-Paque protocol. Dynabeads CD4 and CD8 positive selection kits were used to isolate the CD4 and CD8 T-cell fractions. RNA was extracted with TriZol from bulk PBMCs, CD4 and CD8 fractions, and dextramer-positive and dextramer-negative fractions. Relative to germline, V is 3 bases shorter and J is 2 bases shorter, with 8 bases between their ends. Reading from cysteine to phenylalanine, the CDR3 counts 14 amino acids. Just CDR3 DNA is preserved here, 42 bases in frame from base 1. Reading the germline V gene gives CDR1 SGDLS and CDR2 YYNGEE.

Specimen: CD4+ T cells sorted from PBMCs, collected 5 days after the yellow fever booster vaccination. This sequence originates from a man aged 18 to 29 who received the YFV17D yellow fever vaccine. The V and J segments used are TRBV9 and TRBJ2-2; the D segment cannot be called with confidence. The CDR3 region reads CASSASPNTGELFF. The DNA reads as follows: TGTGCCAGCAGCGCTTCTCCAAACACCGGGGAGCTGTTTTTT.